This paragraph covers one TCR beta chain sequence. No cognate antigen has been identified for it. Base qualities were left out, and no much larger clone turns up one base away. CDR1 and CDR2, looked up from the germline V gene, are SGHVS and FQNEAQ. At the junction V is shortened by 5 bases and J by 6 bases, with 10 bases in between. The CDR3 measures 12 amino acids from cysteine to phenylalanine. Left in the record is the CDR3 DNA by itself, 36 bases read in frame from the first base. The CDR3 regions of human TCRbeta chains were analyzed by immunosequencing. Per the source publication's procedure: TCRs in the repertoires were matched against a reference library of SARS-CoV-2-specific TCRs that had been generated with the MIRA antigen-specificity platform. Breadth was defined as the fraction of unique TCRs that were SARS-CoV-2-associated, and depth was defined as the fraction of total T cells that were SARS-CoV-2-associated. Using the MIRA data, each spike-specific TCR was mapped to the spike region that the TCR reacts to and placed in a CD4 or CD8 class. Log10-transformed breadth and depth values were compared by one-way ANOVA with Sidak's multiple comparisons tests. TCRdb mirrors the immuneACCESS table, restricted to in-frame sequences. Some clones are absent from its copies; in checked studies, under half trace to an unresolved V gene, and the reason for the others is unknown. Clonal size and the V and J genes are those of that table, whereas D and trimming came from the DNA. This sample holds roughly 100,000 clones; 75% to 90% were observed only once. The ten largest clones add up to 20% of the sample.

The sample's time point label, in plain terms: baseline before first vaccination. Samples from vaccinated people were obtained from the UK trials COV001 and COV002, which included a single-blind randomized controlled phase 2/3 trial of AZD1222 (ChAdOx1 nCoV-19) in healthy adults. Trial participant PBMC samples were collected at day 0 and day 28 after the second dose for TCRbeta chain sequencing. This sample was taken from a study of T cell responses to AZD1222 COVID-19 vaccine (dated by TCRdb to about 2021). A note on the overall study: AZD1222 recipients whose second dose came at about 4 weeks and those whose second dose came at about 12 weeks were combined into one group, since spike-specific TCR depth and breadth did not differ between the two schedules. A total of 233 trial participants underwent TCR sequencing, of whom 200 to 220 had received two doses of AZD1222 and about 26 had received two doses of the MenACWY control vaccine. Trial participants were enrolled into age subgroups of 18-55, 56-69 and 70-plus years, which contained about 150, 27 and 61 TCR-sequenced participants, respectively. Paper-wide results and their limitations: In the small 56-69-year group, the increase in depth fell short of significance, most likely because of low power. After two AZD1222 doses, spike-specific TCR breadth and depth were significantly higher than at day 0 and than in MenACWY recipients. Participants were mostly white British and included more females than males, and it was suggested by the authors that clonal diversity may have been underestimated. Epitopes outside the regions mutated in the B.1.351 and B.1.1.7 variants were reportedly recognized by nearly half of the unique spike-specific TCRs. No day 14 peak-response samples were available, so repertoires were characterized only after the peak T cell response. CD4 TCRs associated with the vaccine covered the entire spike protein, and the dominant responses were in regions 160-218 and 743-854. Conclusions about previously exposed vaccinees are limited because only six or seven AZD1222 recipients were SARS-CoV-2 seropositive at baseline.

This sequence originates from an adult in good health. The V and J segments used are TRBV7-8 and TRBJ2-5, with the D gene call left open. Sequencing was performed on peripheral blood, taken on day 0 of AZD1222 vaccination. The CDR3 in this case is CASSPIVKTQYF. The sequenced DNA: TGTGCCAGCAGCCCCATCGTGAAGACCCAGTACTTC.